These 25 T cell receptor beta chains were all obtained from the same sample, sequenced in a study of blood T cell repertoires in COVID-19. Data came from immunoSEQ multiplex PCR; TCRdb stores just in-frame clones and leaves some out. The sample includes fewer than 350,000 clones, roughly 86% of them seen just once. The specimen was PBMCs or T cells enriched from blood (not recorded which). These receptors originate from a woman aged 25 to 39 who had been exposed to COVID-19.

The chain joins TRBV6-5 to TRBJ2-1; 9 nucleotides agree with TRBD1. The V gene end was trimmed by 8 bases and the J gene end by 7 bases; junction bases not matched to a gene: 12. The CDR3 spans 15 residues. Germline CDR1 and CDR2: MNHEY and SVGAGI. DNA for the CDR3: TGTGCCAGCGGTCCGGGACAGGGACTGAAAAATGAGCAGTTCTTC. It yields the protein CASGPGQGLKNEQFF.

This clone was detected only once. V is TRBV19 and J is TRBJ1-4, with 7 bases aligning to TRBD1. Looked up from germline, CDR1 is LNHDA and CDR2 is SQIVND (reference sequence). The CDR3 sequence is 14 residues long. The V and J ends lost 3 bases and 8 bases, in that order; junction bases with no gene match: 6. The CDR3 sequence is CASSMRDRDEKLFF. The CDR3 region has the DNA TGTGCCAGTAGTATGAGAGACAGGGACGAAAAACTGTTTTTT.

The V gene is TRBV28, the J gene TRBJ1-2, with 7 bases matching TRBD1. Germline V gene data show CDR1 as MDHEN and CDR2 as SYDVKM. The CDR3 totals 13 residues. V lost 6 bases to trimming and J lost 4 bases; unmatched junction nucleotides: 5. In nucleotides, the CDR3 is TGTGCCAGCAGCCGTCAGGGGGGCTATGGCTACACCTTC. Its translation is CASSRQGGYGYTF.

V is TRBV11-2 and J is TRBJ2-5; D not resolved. CDR1 is SGHAT, CDR2 FQNNGV, per germline. The V end lost 5 bases, the J end lost 2 bases, and 15 bases lay between the germline ends. This CDR3 has 15 residues. CDR3: CASSPSVILQETQYF. The DNA of the CDR3 is TGTGCCAGCAGCCCGTCGGTAATCTTACAAGAGACCCAGTACTTC.

CDR3 loop: CASSPLGGGSNEQYF. The CDR3 bases are TGTGCCAGCAGTCCGCTTGGAGGCGGGAGCAACGAGCAGTACTTC. V and J are TRBV27 and TRBJ2-7; 7 bases match TRBD2. The length of the CDR3 is 15 residues. J gave up 5 bases and V 5 bases, and 12 bases lay outside the gene matches. CDR1 is MNHEY and CDR2 is SMNVEV in the germline V gene (reference sequence).

The rearrangement links TRBV14 to TRBJ2-7; D may be TRBD1 (6 bases). Germline values: CDR1 SGHDN, CDR2 FVKESK. Trimming pared 1 base from V and 5 bases from J, leaving 12 bases between. CDR3 length: 14 amino acids. The CDR3 DNA follows: TGTGCCAGCAGCCAAGGTCAGGGGTTTCACGAGCAGTACTTC. Its protein is CASSQGQGFHEQYF.

The rearrangement uses TRBV24-1 and TRBJ1-2; no reliable D call. This CDR3 comprises 14 residues. Trimming shortened V by 2 bases and J by 4 bases, and 10 bases separated the two germline ends. Germline V gene lookup returns CDR1 KGHDR and CDR2 SFDVKD. The CDR3 bases are TGTGCCACCAGTGATTCAAGGCGGGTCTATGGCTACACCTTC. Residues: CATSDSRRVYGYTF.

The chain has TRBV28 and TRBJ2-3; tentatively, D is TRBD2 (6 bases). Germline CDR1 is MDHEN and CDR2 is SYDVKM. The V end was cut by 5 bases, the J end by 1 base, with 16 bases between. This CDR3 spans 16 amino acids. The CDR3 loop reads CASSLLGAGRTDTQYF. The CDR3 nucleotides are TGTGCCAGCAGTCTCCTAGGGGCGGGACGCACAGATACGCAGTATTTT.

This chain connects TRBV6-5 to TRBJ1-2; D not resolved. The ends were cut back, 8 bases at V and 8 bases at J, with 15 bases in the middle. Germline assignment: CDR1 MNHEY and CDR2 SVGAGI. The CDR3 has 12 amino acids. The CDR3 is CASGSTARGYTF. The CDR3 region has the DNA TGTGCCAGCGGCTCGACCGCTAGAGGCTACACCTTC.

This clone has a handful of counts. The chain carries TRBV27 and TRBJ2-7, with TRBD1 matching 7 bases. CDR3 length equals 14 residues. In germline, CDR1 is MNHEY, CDR2 SMNVEV (reference sequence). With V trimmed by 8 bases and J by 2 bases, 9 bases remained unmatched. The CDR3 loop reads CASSPGTATYEQYF. The CDR3 DNA reads as TGTGCCAGCTCCCCCGGGACAGCGACCTACGAGCAGTACTTC.

This chain uses TRBV29-1 with TRBJ2-1; perhaps TRBD2 as D (6 bases). This CDR3 has 13 residues. Trimming left V 4 bases short and J 0 bases short, with 7 bases between. Germline values: CDR1 SQVTM, CDR2 ANQGSEA. The CDR3 nucleotides are TGCAGCGTTGTGACTAGCTCCTACAATGAGCAGTTCTTC. It yields the protein CSVVTSSYNEQFF.

V usage is TRBV5-1 and J usage is TRBJ1-1; 8 bases fit TRBD1. Germline V gene lookup returns CDR1 SGHRS and CDR2 YFSETQ. The V and J ends lost 4 bases and 1 base, in that order; junction bases with no gene match: 6. This CDR3 contains 15 residues. This CDR3 reads CASSAVTGENTEAFF. DNA of the CDR3: TGCGCCAGCAGCGCAGTGACAGGGGAGAACACTGAAGCTTTCTTT.

This chain joins TRBV9 and TRBJ2-5, with D possibly TRBD2 on 6 matching bases. The V end lost 0 bases, the J end lost 0 bases, and 9 bases lay between the germline ends. The germline V gene encodes CDR1 SGDLS and CDR2 YYNGEE. CDR3 size: 15 residues. The CDR3 bases are TGTGCCAGCAGCGTAGGGAGGGATTACCAAGAGACCCAGTACTTC. Translation gives CASSVGRDYQETQYF.

The CDR3 reads CASSPSGFNTGELFF. The CDR3 DNA follows: TGTGCCAGCAGCCCGAGCGGGTTCAACACCGGGGAGCTGTTTTTT. This chain uses TRBV11-2 with TRBJ2-2, with D maybe TRBD2 (6 bases). The V gene's germline CDR1 is SGHAT and CDR2 FQNNGV. CDR3 size: 15 residues. With 5 bases removed from V and 2 bases from J, the gap between germline ends came to 12 bases.

In its sample, this clone was seen a few times. This rearrangement joins TRBV28 to TRBJ2-4; 8 bases line up with TRBD2. This CDR3 has 13 residues. V lost 3 bases to trimming and J lost 8 bases; unmatched junction nucleotides: 3. Per germline, CDR1 MDHEN and CDR2 SYDVKM. CDR3 bases: TGTGCCAGCAGTTTGCGGGGGGTCCACATTCAGTACTTC. Translation: CASSLRGVHIQYF.

CDR3 nucleotides: TGTGCCAGCAGCTCCACTAGCGGGAGGGAGAATGAGCAGTTCTTC. Translated, it gives CASSSTSGRENEQFF. The J gene is TRBJ2-1, the V gene TRBV7-9; 13 bases are a match to TRBD2. This CDR3 is 15 amino acids long. V shed 4 bases and J 7 bases; nucleotides not matched to a gene: 4. CDR1 is SEHNR and CDR2 is FQNEAQ in the germline V gene (reference sequence).

The rearrangement uses TRBV10-3 and TRBJ2-1; 13 positions agree with TRBD2. Germline assignment: CDR1 ENHRY and CDR2 SYGVKD. V dropped 6 bases and J dropped 6; count of bases not matched to a gene: 8. The CDR3 has 16 residues. The CDR3 nucleotides read TGTGCCATCAGGGAGGCCACTAGCGGGAGGGCCAATGAGCAGTTCTTC. Translation: CAIREATSGRANEQFF.

The J gene is TRBJ2-7, the V gene TRBV4-2, with a possible D match to TRBD2 (5 bases). V lost 3 bases, J lost 0 bases, and 12 bases lay in between. CDR1 LGHNA and CDR2 YNFKEQ come from the germline V gene. CDR3 length: 15 amino acids. The DNA of the CDR3 is TGTGCCAGCAGCCAGAGCGGTTCTAGCTCCTACGAGCAGTACTTC. Protein: CASSQSGSSSYEQYF.

The CDR3 reads CASSKQGASYNSPLHF. CDR3 nucleotide sequence: TGTGCCAGCAGCAAACAGGGGGCTTCCTATAATTCACCCCTCCACTTT. This chain connects TRBV7-3 to TRBJ1-6; 9 nucleotides agree with TRBD1. The CDR3 loop spans 16 amino acids. Germline V CDR1 and CDR2: SGHTA, FQGTGA. Trimming cost V 5 bases and J 1 base; bases outside gene matches: 3.

In this sample, this clone turned up a few times. The genes are TRBV28 and TRBJ2-5, with 8 bases matching TRBD1. Germline loops: CDR1 MDHEN, CDR2 SYDVKM. CDR3 length: 14 residues. Germline trimming cut 5 bases from V and 5 bases from J; bases unmatched to any gene: 7. DNA of the CDR3: TGTGCCAGCAGTACGGGACAGGCAGGGGAGACCCAGTACTTC. This codes for CASSTGQAGETQYF. The complete variable domain, with remaining parts taken from reference TRBV28 and TRBJ2-5, reads DVKVTQSSRYLVKRTGEKVFLECVQDMDHENMFWYRQDPGLGLRLIYFSYDVKMKEKGDIPEGYSVSREKKERFSLILESASTNQTSMYLCASSTGQAGETQYFGPGTRLLVL.

The chain is built from TRBV7-8 and TRBJ1-2; D is possibly TRBD1 (6 bases). V dropped 5 bases and J dropped 4 bases, with 20 bases sitting between them. CDR1 and CDR2 (germline): SGHVS, FQNEAQ. The CDR3 runs to 16 residues. CDR3 coding DNA: TGTGCCAGCAGCCTCAGGGGACGTACAGTGTTCTATGGCTACACCTTC. Residues: CASSLRGRTVFYGYTF.

This clone was detected only once. The chain is built from TRBV29-1 and TRBJ1-1; D remains ambiguous. Germline V gene data show CDR1 as SQVTM and CDR2 as ANQGSEA. Trimming left V 4 bases short and J 3 bases short, with 15 bases between. This CDR3 spans 14 amino acids. The CDR3 region has the DNA TGCAGCGTTGCCGGACTCCGGGGAGACACTGAAGCTTTCTTT. Translated, it gives CSVAGLRGDTEAFF.

The chain combines TRBV11-3 with TRBJ2-1, with 9 bases that match TRBD2. The V gene end was trimmed by 8 bases and the J gene end by 8 bases; junction bases not matched to a gene: 7. This CDR3 has 13 amino acids. Germline loops: CDR1 SGHNT, CDR2 YENEEA. In DNA form, the CDR3 reads TGTGCCAGCCGCGGGGGGGCCGGGGATGAGCAGTTCTTC. Translating it yields CASRGGAGDEQFF.

V is TRBV3-1 (or the pseudogene TRBV3-2) and J is TRBJ2-3; D is ambiguous. Between the trimmed V and J ends, which lost 2 bases and 2 bases, there was a span of 8 bases. Germline CDR1 reads LGHDT; CDR2 reads YNNKEL (reference sequence). This CDR3 is 14 amino acids long. The CDR3 bases are TGTGCCAGCAGCCAACTGCGCGACACAGATACGCAGTATTTT. This codes for CASSQLRDTDTQYF.

V is TRBV12-5 and J is TRBJ2-3; TRBD2 aligns across 7 bases. The CDR3 is 16 amino acids. Per the germline V gene, CDR1 is LGHNT and CDR2 is FRNRAP. V shed 0 bases and J 0 bases; nucleotides not matched to a gene: 3. The CDR3 region has the DNA TGTGCTAGTGGTTTGGTGCCTAGCGGAAGCACAGATACGCAGTATTTT. Amino acid sequence: CASGLVPSGSTDTQYF. The full variable domain, in which reference TRBV12-5 and TRBJ2-3 provide the parts outside the CDR3, is DARVTQTPRHKVTEMGQEVTMRCQPILGHNTVFWYRQTMMQGLELLAYFRNRAPLDDSGMPKDRFSAEMPDATLATLKIQPSEPRDSAVYFCASGLVPSGSTDTQYFGPGTRLTVL.